A selection of T cell receptor beta chains follows, all from one sample in a study of OX40 agonist ivuxolimab in advanced cancers. Here immunoSEQ multiplex PCR was the method, and the copy in TCRdb shows in-frame clones only, minus some. This sample has 65,000 to 70,000 clones, with 91% found just once. Sequenced material: CD4+ or CD8+ T cells sorted from blood, taken in a trial of the OX40 agonist ivuxolimab. The source of these receptors is an adult with an advanced solid tumor such as melanoma, head and neck, liver or kidney cancer. Both conserved end residues are part of each CDR3. Each record gives: V gene, clone size, D gene, J gene, CDR3 DNA, CDR3 protein. D genes are given only for firm matches. Where a row states a size, it is once, few, many or the class of an expanded clone; other rows omit it.

TRBV11-2	NA	TRBD1	TRBJ2-7	TGTGCCAGCAGCCCGACAGGGTTGCCCTACGAGCAGTACTTC	CASSPTGLPYEQYF
TRBV29-1	once	NA	TRBJ2-5	TGCAGCGTTCGTGGGGGACTTCCTCAAGAGACCCAGTACTTC	CSVRGGLPQETQYF
TRBV10-3	NA	NA	TRBJ1-3	TGTGCCATCAGGGTGTCAGCCGGAAACACCATATATTTT	CAIRVSAGNTIYF
TRBV2	NA	NA	TRBJ1-4	TGTGCCAGCAACCGAAGAACGACTAATGAAAAACTGTTTTTT	CASNRRTTNEKLFF
TRBV5-1	NA	TRBD1	TRBJ2-4	TGCGCCAGCAGCTCGACAGGGGGCTTTGCCAAAAACATTCAGTACTTC	CASSSTGGFAKNIQYF
TRBV28	few	NA	TRBJ1-5	TGTGCCAGCAAGAGCAATCAGCCCCAGCATTTT	CASKSNQPQHF
TRBV5-4	NA	NA	TRBJ1-3	TGTGCCAGCAGCTTGCTCCGGGCCTCTGGAAACACCATATATTTT	CASSLLRASGNTIYF
TRBV11-2	NA	TRBD2	TRBJ2-5	TGTGCCAGCAGCTTAGGGTCTAGCGGACAAGAGACCCAGTACTTC	CASSLGSSGQETQYF
TRBV19	NA	NA	TRBJ2-7	TGTGCCAGTAGTCGTCTCCGGGACGGAGGGTACGAGCAGTACTTC	CASSRLRDGGYEQYF
TRBV19	NA	TRBD2	TRBJ2-2	TGTGCCAGTAGTATAGCGGGAGGGTACGGGGAGCTGTTTTTT	CASSIAGGYGELFF
TRBV2	NA	NA	TRBJ2-1	TGTGCCAGCGTCCGCGGCAGCTCCTACAATGAGCAGTTCTTC	CASVRGSSYNEQFF
TRBV11-2	once	NA	TRBJ2-4	TGTGCCAGCAGCTTAGCCGGACTCACCGGAGACATTCAGTACTTC	CASSLAGLTGDIQYF
TRBV5-3	NA	NA	TRBJ1-3	TGTGCCAGAAGCTTAAGACTTGACAAGGGACGGAGTACCATATATTTT	CARSLRLDKGRSTIYF
TRBV29-1	NA	TRBD2	TRBJ2-7	TGCAGCGCCGGGACTAGCGGTTACGAGCAGTACTTC	CSAGTSGYEQYF
TRBV27	NA	NA	TRBJ1-2	TGTGCCAGCAGTACCCTCAACTATGGCTACACCTTC	CASSTLNYGYTF
TRBV13	NA	NA	TRBJ1-3	TGTGCCAGCACCGAACAGGGAGGAAACACCATATATTTT	CASTEQGGNTIYF
TRBV7-3	NA	NA	TRBJ2-3	TGTGCCAGCAGCTTTAAAGCGAGCGGAGATACGCAGTATTTT	CASSFKASGDTQYF
TRBV6-6	NA	NA	TRBJ2-1	TGTGCCAGCAGAGACCGTGGAAATGAGCAGTTCTTC	CASRDRGNEQFF
TRBV30	NA	TRBD2	TRBJ2-7	TGTGCCTGGAGCCCAGCGGGAGGGCCTTACGAGCAGTACTTC	CAWSPAGGPYEQYF
TRBV12-5	NA	NA	TRBJ1-1	TGTGCTAGTGGTTTGGTAGTGGGCATGAACACTGAAGCTTTCTTT	CASGLVVGMNTEAFF